This T cell receptor (beta chain) was found in a study of T cells and Merkel cell carcinoma outcomes. Whole-study findings and limits: Merkel cell carcinoma outcomes were reportedly predicted by repertoire and T-cell density.

Some clones are missing from TCRdb's copy, which holds only in-frame ones; the method was immunoSEQ multiplex PCR. The table has around 4,500 clones, about 92% seen once. The CDR3 totals 14 residues. J lost 5 bases, V lost 5 bases, and 9 bases had no gene match. CDR1 SGHKS and CDR2 YYEKEE come from the germline V gene (reference sequence). Comment on this clone: Its antigen is not known.

This chain uses TRBV5-5 with TRBJ2-5; 7 positions match TRBD2. The sequence derives from a human donor with Merkel cell carcinoma. What was sequenced was tumor tissue from Merkel cell carcinoma. Here the CDR3 DNA reads TGTGCCAGCAGGGCACAAGGGAGGGATGAGACCCAGTACTTC. Residues: CASRAQGRDETQYF.